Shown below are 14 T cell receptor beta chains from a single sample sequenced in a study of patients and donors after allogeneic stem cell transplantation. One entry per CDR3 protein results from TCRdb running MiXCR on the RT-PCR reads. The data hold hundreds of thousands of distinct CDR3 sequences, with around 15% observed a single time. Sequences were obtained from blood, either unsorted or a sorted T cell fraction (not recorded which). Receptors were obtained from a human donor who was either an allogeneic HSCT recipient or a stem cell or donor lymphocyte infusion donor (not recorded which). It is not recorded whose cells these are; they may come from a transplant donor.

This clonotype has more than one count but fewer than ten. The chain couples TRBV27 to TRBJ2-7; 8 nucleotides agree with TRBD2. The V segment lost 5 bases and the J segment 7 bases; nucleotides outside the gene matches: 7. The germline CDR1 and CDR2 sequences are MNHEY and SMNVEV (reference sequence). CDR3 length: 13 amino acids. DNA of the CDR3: TGTGCCAGCAGTCCGCGGGGGGTGGAGGAGCAGTACTTC. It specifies CASSPRGVEEQYF.

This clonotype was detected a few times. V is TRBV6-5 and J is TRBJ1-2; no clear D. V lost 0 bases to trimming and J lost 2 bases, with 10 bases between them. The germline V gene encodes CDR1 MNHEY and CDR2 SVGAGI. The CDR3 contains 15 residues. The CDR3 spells CASSYSPAGNYGYTF. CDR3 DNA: TGTGCCAGCAGTTACTCCCCCGCAGGCAACTATGGCTACACCTTC.

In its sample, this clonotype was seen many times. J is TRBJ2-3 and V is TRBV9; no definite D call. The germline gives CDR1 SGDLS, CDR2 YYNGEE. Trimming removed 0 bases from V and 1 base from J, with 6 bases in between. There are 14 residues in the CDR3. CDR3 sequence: CASSVGEGTDTQYF. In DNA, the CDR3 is TGTGCCAGCAGCGTAGGTGAGGGCACAGATACGCAGTATTTT.

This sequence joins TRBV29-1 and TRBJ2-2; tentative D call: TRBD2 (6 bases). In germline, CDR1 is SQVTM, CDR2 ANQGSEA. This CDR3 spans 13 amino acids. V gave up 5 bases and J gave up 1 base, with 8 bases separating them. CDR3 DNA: TGCAGCGTTTGGGGGGTGAACACCGGGGAGCTGTTTTTT. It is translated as CSVWGVNTGELFF.

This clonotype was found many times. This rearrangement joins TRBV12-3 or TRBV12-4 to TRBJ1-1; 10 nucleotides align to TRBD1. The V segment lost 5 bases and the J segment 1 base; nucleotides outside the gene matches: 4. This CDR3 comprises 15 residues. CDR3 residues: CASSPRQGANTEAFF. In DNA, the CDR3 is TGTGCCAGCAGTCCGAGACAGGGGGCGAACACTGAAGCTTTCTTT.

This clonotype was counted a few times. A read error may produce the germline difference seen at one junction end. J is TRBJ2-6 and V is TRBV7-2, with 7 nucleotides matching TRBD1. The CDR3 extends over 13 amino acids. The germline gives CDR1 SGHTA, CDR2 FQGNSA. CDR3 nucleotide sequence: TGTGCCAGCAGCGTCACAGGGGTCAACGTCCTGACTTTC. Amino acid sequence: CASSVTGVNVLTF.

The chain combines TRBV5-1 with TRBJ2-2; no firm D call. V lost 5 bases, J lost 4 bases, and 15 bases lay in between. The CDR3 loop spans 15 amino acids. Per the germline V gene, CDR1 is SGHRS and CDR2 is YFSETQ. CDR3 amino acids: CASSLDVTLTGELFF. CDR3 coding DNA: TGCGCCAGCAGTCTGGATGTCACCCTCACCGGGGAGCTGTTTTTT.

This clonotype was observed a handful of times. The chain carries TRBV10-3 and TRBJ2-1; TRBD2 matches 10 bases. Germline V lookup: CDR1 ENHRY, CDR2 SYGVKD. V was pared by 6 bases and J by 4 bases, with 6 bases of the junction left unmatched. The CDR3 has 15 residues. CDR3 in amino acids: CAIRRTSGVYNEQFF. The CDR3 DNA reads TGTGCCATCAGAAGGACTAGCGGAGTTTACAATGAGCAGTTCTTC.

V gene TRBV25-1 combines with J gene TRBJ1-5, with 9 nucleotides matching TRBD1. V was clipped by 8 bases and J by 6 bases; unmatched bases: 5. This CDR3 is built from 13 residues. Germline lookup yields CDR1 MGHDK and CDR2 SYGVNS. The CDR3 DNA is TGTGCCAGCGGCGGGACAGGGAGTCAGCCCCAGCATTTT. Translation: CASGGTGSQPQHF.

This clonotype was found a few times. For the CDR3, the DNA is TGTGCCAGCAGCCCCCGACAGGGAAGCTATGGCTACACCTTC. Protein sequence: CASSPRQGSYGYTF. J is TRBJ1-2 and V is TRBV7-2; 7 bases map to TRBD1. With 5 bases clipped from V and 4 bases from J, the junction kept 7 bases outside the gene matches. Germline V gene data show CDR1 as SGHTA and CDR2 as FQGNSA. The CDR3 spans 14 residues.

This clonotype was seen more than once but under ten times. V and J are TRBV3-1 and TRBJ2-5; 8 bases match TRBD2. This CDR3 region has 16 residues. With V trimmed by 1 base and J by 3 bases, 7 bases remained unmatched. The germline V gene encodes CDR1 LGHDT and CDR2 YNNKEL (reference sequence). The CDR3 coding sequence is TGTGCCAGCAGCCAAGGATACGGGAGGGCCGAAGAGACCCAGTACTTC. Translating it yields CASSQGYGRAEETQYF.

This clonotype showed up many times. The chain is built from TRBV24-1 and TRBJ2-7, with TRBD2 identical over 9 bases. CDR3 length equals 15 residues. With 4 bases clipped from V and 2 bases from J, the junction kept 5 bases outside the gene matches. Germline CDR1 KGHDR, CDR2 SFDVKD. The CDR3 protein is CATSDGLANAYEQYF. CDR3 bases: TGTGCCACCAGTGACGGACTAGCGAACGCCTACGAGCAGTACTTC.

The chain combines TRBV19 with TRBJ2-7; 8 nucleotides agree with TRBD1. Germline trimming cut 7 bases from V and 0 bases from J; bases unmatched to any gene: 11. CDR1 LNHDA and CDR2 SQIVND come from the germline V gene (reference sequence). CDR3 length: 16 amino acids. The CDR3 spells CASIGPTGVCSYEQYF. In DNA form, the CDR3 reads TGTGCCAGTATTGGCCCGACAGGGGTCTGCTCCTACGAGCAGTACTTC.

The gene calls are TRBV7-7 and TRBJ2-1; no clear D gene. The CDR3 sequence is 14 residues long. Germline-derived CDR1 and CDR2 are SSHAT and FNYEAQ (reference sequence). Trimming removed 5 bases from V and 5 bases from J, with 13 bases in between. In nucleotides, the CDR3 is TGTGCCAGCAGCCCTGGTGGGATCCACAATGAGCAGTTCTTC. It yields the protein CASSPGGIHNEQFF.